The clone carrying this T cell receptor (beta chain) occurred many times. Antigen unknown. TCRdb analysed the 5' RACE reads with MiXCR anew, one entry per CDR3 protein. The repertoire holds fewer than 20,000 distinct CDR3 sequences, with approximately 15% as singletons. The data belong to a study of neurological immune-mediated disorders. Points from the study as a whole: No CDR3 amino acid sequences recurred among expanded clones across subjects, suggesting private repertoires in all groups. The greatest TCR clonal expansion occurred in HTLV-1-associated myelopathy and the least in multiple sclerosis, which fell below healthy controls.

This CDR3 is 15 amino acids long. The V gene lost 6 bases and the J gene lost 3 bases, with 17 bases spanning the gap. J is TRBJ2-5 and V is TRBV12-3 or TRBV12-4; D is perhaps TRBD2 (5 bases). The origin of this receptor is a man aged 60 to 69 with HTLV-1-associated myelopathy (HAM/TSP). The material sequenced was PBMCs. CDR3 sequence: CASRGRGLTEETQYF. CDR3 in DNA: TGTGCCAGCAGAGGTCGCGGACTTACCGAAGAGACCCAGTACTTC.